This record concerns one TCR beta chain sequence. The data are from a study of blood T cell repertoires in COVID-19. Overall study: COVID-19 samples collected from the United States, Italy and Spain covered acute and convalescent phases. In each case, the material was cDNA or gDNA derived from T cells, B-cell-depleted T cells, or PBMCs.

Germline V CDR1 and CDR2: LGHDT, YNNKEL (reference sequence). The CDR3 covers 13 residues. The ends were cut back, 4 bases at V and 5 bases at J, with 8 bases in the middle. Per the original methods: It was from reference gene primer amplification that nucleated cell counts were estimated. Repertoires were generated with immunoSEQ multiplex PCR, while TCRdb's copy carries only in-frame clones and drops some. V and J calls and clone size follow that table, whereas D and trimming were derived from the DNA. The table has more than 100,000 clones, approximately 87% seen once; the top ten hold less than 30%.

The chain links TRBV3-1 (or the pseudogene TRBV3-2) to TRBJ2-2; weak D call: TRBD2 (5 bases). This TCR was recovered from a woman in her 70s with acute or convalescent COVID-19. The sample consisted of peripheral blood. The CDR3 coding sequence is TGTGCCAGCAGCCCGACTATTACCGGGGAGCTGTTTTTT. Translating it yields CASSPTITGELFF.